This T cell receptor (delta chain) was obtained from a study of γδ T cells in repeated Plasmodium falciparum infection. Study-level background: Malaria-naive adults were infected with P. falciparum NF54 four times over around 600 days.

TCRdb fed the multiplex PCR reads into CATT to redo clone calling. The sample includes around 82,000 delta-chain clones, over 1.1% seen only once; the top ten take just under 9%. Bulk repertoires came from Vgamma9/Vdelta2+ or Vdelta2-negative gammadelta T cells flow-sorted from PBMC. This clone was seen a handful of times. Antigen: not known. In germline, CDR1 is TSWWSYY, CDR2 QGS. V lost 0 bases, J lost 4 bases, and 30 bases lay in between. This CDR3 spans 21 amino acids. Whole-study findings and limits: Vdelta2-negative gammadelta repertoires appeared less diverse and less shared in Malian than Australian children.

The rearrangement joins TRDV1 to TRDJ1; D might be TRDD2 (5 bases). The clonotype originates from a pool of human donors (malaria-infected and uninfected, not separated). The specimen sequenced was gamma-delta T cells from blood. CDR3 region: CALGELGGPRSLAIFFDKLIF. CDR3 nucleotides: TGTGCTCTTGGGGAACTGGGAGGTCCTAGGTCCTTAGCGATTTTTTTCGATAAACTCATCTTT.